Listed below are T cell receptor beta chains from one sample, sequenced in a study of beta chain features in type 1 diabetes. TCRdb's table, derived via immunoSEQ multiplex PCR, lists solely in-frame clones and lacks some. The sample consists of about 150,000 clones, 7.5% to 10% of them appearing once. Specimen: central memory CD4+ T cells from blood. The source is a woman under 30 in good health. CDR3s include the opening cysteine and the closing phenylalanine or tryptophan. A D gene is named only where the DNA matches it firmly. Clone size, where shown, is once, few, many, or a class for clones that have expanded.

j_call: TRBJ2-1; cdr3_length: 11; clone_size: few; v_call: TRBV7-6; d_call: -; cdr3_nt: TGTGCCAGCAGTAATTACAATGAGCAGTTCTTC; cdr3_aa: CASSNYNEQFF
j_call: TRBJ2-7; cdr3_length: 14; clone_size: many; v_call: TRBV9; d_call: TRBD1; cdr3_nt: TGTGCCAGCAGCGTGTCGGGACAGACCTACGAGCAGTACTTC; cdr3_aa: CASSVSGQTYEQYF
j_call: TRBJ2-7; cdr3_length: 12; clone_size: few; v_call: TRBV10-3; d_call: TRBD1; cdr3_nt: TGTGCCACCGACGTCGGACAGGGCGAGCAGTACTTC; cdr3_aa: CATDVGQGEQYF
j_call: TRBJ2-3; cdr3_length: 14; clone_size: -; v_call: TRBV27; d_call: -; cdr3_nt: TGTGCCAGCAGTGCTCCAGGATACACAGATACGCAGTATTTT; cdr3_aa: CASSAPGYTDTQYF
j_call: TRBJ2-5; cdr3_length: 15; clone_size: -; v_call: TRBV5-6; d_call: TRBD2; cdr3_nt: TGTGCCAGCAGCTGGGACTATTTTCAGCAAGAGACCCAGTACTTC; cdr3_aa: CASSWDYFQQETQYF
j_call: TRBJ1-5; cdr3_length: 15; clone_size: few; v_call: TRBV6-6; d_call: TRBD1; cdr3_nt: TGTGCCAGCAGGAGCCGTGGACAGGGATATCAGCCCCAGCATTTT; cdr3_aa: CASRSRGQGYQPQHF
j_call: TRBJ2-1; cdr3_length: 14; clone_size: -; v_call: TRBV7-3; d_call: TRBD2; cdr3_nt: TGTGCCAGCAGCAATGGACTAGCGCGCAATGAGCAGTTCTTC; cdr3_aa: CASSNGLARNEQFF
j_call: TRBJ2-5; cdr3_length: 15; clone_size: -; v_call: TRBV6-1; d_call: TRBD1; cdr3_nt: TGTGCCAGCAGTTCGACCGGGACAGGGCGTGAGACCCAGTACTTC; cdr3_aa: CASSSTGTGRETQYF
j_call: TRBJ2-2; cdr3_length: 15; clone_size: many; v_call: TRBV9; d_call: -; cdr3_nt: TGTGCCAGCAGCGTAGCGGGAACGGACACCGGGGAGCTGTTTTTT; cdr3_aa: CASSVAGTDTGELFF
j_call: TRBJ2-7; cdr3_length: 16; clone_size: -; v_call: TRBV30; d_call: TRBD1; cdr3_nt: TGTGCCTGGAGTGTACGCGGACAGGGCGACTCCTACGAGCAGTACTTC; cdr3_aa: CAWSVRGQGDSYEQYF
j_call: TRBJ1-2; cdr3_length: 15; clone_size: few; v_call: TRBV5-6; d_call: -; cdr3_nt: TGTGCCAGCACCCCCTACGAAAGCAGGGGACATGGCTACACCTTC; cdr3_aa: CASTPYESRGHGYTF
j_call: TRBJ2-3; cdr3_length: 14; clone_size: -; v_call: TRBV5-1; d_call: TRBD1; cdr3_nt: TGCGCCAGCAGCTCGGGACAGGGTACTTTGCGGCAGTATTTT; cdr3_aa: CASSSGQGTLRQYF
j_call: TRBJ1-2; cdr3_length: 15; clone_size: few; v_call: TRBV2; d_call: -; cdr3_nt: TGTGCCAGCAGTGAACAGCGGCAGATTAACTATGGCTACACCTTC; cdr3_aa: CASSEQRQINYGYTF
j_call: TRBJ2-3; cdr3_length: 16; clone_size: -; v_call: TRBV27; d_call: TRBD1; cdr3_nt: TGTGCCAGCAGTAAACGAGTGGGACAGGGGGCAGATACGCAGTATTTT; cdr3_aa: CASSKRVGQGADTQYF
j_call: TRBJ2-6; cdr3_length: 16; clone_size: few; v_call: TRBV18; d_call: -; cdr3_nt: TGTGCCAGCTCATCCGGAACAGGCTCTGGGGCCAACGTCCTGACTTTC; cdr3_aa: CASSSGTGSGANVLTF
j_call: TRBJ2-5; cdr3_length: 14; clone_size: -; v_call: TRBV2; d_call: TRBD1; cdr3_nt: TGTGCCAGCAGGGGAGACAGGGGAGGAGAGACCCAGTACTTC; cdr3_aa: CASRGDRGGETQYF
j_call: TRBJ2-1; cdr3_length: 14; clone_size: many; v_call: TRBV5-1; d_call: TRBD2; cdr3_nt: TGCGCCAGCAGCTCCAGCGGGGGGTCCCTGGGGCAGTTCTTC; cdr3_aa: CASSSSGGSLGQFF
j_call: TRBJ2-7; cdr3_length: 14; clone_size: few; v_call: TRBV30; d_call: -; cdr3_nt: TGTGCCTGGAGTGGTGCGGGCGGGGCTAACGAGCAGTACTTC; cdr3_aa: CAWSGAGGANEQYF
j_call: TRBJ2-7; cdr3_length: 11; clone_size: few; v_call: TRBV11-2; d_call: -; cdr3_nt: TGTGCCAGCAGCTTAGGCGCGTCGTGTTACTTC; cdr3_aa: CASSLGASCYF
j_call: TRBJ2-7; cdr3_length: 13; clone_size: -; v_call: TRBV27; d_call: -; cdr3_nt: TGTGCCAGCAGTTTATCAGGGGGATCCGAGCAGTACTTC; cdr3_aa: CASSLSGGSEQYF
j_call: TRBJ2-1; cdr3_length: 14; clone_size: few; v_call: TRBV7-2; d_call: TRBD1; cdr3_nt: TGTGCCAGCAGCTTAGGACAGGGGGGCAATGAGCAGTTCTTC; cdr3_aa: CASSLGQGGNEQFF
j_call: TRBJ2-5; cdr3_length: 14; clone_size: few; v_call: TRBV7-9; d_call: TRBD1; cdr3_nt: TGTGCCAGCAGCTTACGGACAGGGTGGGAGACCCAGTACTTC; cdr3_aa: CASSLRTGWETQYF
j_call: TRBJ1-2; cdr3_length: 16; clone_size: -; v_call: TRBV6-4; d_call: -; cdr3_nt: TGTGCCAGCAGCCCCGGGGGGGGATATGACAACTATGGCTACACCTTC; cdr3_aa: CASSPGGGYDNYGYTF
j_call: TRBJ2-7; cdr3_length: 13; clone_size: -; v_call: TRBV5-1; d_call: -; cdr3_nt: TGCGCCAGCAGCTTCGGACTAATCTACGAGCAGTACTTC; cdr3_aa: CASSFGLIYEQYF
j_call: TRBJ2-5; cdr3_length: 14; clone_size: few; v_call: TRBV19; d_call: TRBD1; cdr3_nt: TGTGCCAGTAGCAAGGGGGCAGGGGAAGAGACCCAGTACTTC; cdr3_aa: CASSKGAGEETQYF
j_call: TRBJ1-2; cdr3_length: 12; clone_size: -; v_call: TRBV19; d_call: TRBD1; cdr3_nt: TGTGCCACCCAGGGACAGATCTATGGCTACACCTTC; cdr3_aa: CATQGQIYGYTF
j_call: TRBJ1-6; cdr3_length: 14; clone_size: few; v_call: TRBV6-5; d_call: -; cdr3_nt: TGTGCCAGCAGTACAATGTCCATGCTTGAACCCCTCCACTTT; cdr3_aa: CASSTMSMLEPLHF
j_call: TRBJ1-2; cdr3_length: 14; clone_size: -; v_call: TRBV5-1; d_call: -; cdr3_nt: TGCGCCAGCAGCTTGGCTACAGGAGACTATGGCTACACCTTC; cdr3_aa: CASSLATGDYGYTF
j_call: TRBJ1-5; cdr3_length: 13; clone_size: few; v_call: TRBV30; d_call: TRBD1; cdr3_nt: TGTGCCTGGGACAGGGGGTTAGATCAGCCCCAGCATTTT; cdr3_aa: CAWDRGLDQPQHF
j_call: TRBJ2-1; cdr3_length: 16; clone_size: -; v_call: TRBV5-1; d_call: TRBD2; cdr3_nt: TGCGCCAGCAGCTTGTCTACTAGCGGGAGAAACAATGAGCAGTTCTTC; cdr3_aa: CASSLSTSGRNNEQFF
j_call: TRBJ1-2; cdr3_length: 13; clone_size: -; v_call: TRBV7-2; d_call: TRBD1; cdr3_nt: TGTGCCAGCAGCTCCGACAGGGTTAATGGCTACACCTTC; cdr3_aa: CASSSDRVNGYTF
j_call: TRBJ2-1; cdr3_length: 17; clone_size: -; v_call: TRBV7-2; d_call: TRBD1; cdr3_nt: TGTGCCAGCAGCCCAACAACCGGGACAGGGAGGAGTAATGAGCAGTTCTTC; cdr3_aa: CASSPTTGTGRSNEQFF
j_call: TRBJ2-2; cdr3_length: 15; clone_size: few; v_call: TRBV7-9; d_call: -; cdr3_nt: TGTGCCAGCAGCTACCCCACTGCTGGCACCGGGGAGCTGTTTTTT; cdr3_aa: CASSYPTAGTGELFF
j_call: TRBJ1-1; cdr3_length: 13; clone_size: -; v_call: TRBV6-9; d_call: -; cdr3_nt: TGTGCCAGCATCAGACAGATGAACACTGAAGCTTTCTTT; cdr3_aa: CASIRQMNTEAFF
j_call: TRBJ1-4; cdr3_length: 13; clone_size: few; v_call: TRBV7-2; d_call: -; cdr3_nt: TGTGCCAGCAGCCCACGAGACAGTGAGAAACTGTTTTTT; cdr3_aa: CASSPRDSEKLFF
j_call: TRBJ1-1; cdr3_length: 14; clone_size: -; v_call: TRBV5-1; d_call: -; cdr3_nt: TGCGCCAGCAGCTTCGACAGTTCGAACACTGAAGCTTTCTTT; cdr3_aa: CASSFDSSNTEAFF
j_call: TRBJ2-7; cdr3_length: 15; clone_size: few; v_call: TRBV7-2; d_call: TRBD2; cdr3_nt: TGTGCCAGCAGCTTCCGAGCGGGGGGAACCTACGAGCAGTACTTC; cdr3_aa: CASSFRAGGTYEQYF
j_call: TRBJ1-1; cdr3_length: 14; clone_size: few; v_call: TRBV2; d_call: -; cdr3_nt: TGTGCCAGCAGTGAGTTCTCGGGGGGCACTGAAGCTTTCTTT; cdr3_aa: CASSEFSGGTEAFF
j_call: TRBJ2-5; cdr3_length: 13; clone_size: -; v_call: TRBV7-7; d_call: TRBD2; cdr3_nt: TGTGCTAGCAGCCCAGCGGGGAGTCAGACCCAGTACTTC; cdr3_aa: CASSPAGSQTQYF
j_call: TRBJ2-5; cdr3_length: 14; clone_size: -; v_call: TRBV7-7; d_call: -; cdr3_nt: TGTGCTAGCAGCTTAGGGACTGGCCAAGAGACCCAGTACTTC; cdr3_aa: CASSLGTGQETQYF
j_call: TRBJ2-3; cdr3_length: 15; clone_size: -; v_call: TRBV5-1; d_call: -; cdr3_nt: TGCGCCAGCAGCCTCACAGGGACCAGGGAAGATACGCAGTATTTT; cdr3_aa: CASSLTGTREDTQYF
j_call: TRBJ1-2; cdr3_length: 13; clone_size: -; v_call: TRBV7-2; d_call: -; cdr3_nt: TGTGCCAGCAGTCCCACAGTTGATCTTGGCTACACCTTC; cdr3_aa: CASSPTVDLGYTF
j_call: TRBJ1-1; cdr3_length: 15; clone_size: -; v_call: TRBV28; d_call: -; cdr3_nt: TGTGCCAGCAGTTCCTACGGGGGAGGGAACACTGAAGCTTTCTTT; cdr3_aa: CASSSYGGGNTEAFF
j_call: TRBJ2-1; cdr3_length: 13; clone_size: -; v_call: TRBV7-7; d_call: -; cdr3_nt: TGTGCTAGCAGCTCCGGACAGACCAATGAGCAGTTCTTC; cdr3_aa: CASSSGQTNEQFF
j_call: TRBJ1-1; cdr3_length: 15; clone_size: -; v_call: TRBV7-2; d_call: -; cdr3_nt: TGTGCCAGCAGCAACCGCAGGGGCATGAACACTGAAGCTTTCTTT; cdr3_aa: CASSNRRGMNTEAFF
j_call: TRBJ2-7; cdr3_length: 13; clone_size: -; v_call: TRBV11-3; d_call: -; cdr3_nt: TGTGCCAGCAGCCCAGGACACATCAACGAGCAGTACTTC; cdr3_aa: CASSPGHINEQYF
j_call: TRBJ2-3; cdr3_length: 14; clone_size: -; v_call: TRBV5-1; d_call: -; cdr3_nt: TGCGCCAGCAGGGTCAGGGTGAACACAGATACGCAGTATTTT; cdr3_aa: CASRVRVNTDTQYF
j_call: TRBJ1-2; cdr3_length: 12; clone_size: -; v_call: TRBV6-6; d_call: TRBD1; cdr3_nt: TGTGCCAGCAGCCTAACAGGGGATGGCTACACCTTC; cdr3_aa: CASSLTGDGYTF
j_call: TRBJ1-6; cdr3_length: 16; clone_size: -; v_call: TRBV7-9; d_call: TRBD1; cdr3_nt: TGTGCCAGCAGCTTAGCTGGGGGACAGAGTTACTCACCCCTCCACTTT; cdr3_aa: CASSLAGGQSYSPLHF
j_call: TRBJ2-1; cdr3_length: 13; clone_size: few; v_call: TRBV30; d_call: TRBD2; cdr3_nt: TGTGCCCGTAGCGGGAGGTCGGGTGTAGAGCAGTTCTTC; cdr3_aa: CARSGRSGVEQFF
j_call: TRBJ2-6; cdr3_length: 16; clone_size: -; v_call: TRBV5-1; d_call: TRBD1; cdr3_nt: TGCGCCAGCAGCCCGGACAGGGGGGCTGGGGCCAACGTCCTGACTTTC; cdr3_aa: CASSPDRGAGANVLTF
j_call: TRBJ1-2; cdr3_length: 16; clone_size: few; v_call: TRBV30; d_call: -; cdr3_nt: TGTGCCTGGAGTGGCATCCAGGGGAGTCGAAACTATGGCTACACCTTC; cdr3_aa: CAWSGIQGSRNYGYTF
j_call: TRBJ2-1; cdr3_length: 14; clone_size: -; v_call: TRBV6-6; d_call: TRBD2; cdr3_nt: TGTGCCAGCTGCGGGAGGCTTCCAGACAATGAGCAGTTCTTC; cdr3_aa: CASCGRLPDNEQFF